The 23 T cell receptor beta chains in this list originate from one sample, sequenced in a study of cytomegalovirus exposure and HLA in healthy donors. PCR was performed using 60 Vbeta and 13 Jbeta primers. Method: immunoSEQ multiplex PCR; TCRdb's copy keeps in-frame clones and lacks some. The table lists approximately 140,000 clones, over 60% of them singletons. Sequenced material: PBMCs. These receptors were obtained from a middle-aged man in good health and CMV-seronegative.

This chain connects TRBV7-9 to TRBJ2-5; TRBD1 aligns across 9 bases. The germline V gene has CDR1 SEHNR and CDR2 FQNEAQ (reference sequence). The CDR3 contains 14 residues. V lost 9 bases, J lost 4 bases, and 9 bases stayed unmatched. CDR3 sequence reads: CASLFTGGPETQYF. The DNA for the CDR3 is TGTGCCAGTCTTTTTACAGGGGGCCCAGAGACCCAGTACTTC.

CDR3: CASGLPHSGGWGDEQFF. The CDR3 coding sequence is TGTGCTAGTGGTTTGCCGCACTCAGGGGGATGGGGTGATGAGCAGTTCTTC. The chain combines TRBV12-5 with TRBJ2-1, with 7 bases matching TRBD1. J gave up 8 bases and V 2 bases, and 15 bases lay outside the gene matches. Germline V gene data show CDR1 as LGHNT and CDR2 as FRNRAP. This CDR3 is 17 amino acids long.

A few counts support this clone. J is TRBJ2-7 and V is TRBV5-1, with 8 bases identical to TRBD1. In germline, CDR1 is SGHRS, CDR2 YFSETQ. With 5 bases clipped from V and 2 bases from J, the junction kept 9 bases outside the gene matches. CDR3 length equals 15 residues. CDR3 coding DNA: TGCGCCAGCAGGAGCATAGGACAGGGTACCTACGAGCAGTACTTC. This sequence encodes CASRSIGQGTYEQYF.

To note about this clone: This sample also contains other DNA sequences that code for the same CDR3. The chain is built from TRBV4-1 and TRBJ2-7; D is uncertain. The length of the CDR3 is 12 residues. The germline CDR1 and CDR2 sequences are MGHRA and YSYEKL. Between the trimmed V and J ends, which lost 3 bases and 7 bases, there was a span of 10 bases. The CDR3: CASSQAPGEQYF. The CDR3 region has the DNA TGCGCCAGCAGCCAGGCGCCCGGGGAGCAGTACTTC.

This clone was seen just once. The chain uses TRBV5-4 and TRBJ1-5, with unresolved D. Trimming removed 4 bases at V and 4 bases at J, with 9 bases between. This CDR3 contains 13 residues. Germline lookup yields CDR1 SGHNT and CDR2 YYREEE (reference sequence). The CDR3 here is CASSEALNQPQHF. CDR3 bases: TGTGCCAGCAGCGAGGCCTTGAATCAGCCCCAGCATTTT.

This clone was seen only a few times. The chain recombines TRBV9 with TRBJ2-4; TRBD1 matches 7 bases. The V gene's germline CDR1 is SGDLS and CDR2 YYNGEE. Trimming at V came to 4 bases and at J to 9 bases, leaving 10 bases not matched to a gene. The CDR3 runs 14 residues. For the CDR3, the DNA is TGTGCCAGCAGCCCTCTCCCGGCAGGGGGCATTCAGTACTTC. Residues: CASSPLPAGGIQYF.

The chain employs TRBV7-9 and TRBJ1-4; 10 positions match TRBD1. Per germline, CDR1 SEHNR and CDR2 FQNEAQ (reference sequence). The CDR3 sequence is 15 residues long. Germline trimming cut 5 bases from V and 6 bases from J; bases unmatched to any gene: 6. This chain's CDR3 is CASSTTGQGYEKLFF. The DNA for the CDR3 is TGTGCCAGCAGCACCACGGGACAGGGGTATGAAAAACTGTTTTTT.

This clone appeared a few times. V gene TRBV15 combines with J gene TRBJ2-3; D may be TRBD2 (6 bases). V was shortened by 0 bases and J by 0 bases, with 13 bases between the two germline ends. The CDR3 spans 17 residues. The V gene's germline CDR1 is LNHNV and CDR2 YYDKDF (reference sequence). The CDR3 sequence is CATSRDPLGTSTDTQYF. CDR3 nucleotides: TGTGCCACCAGCAGAGATCCATTAGGGACTAGCACAGATACGCAGTATTTT.

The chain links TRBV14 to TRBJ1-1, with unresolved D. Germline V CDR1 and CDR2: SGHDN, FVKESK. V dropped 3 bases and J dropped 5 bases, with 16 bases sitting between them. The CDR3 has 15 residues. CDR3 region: CASSQSHSGETEAFF. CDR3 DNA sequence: TGTGCCAGCAGCCAGTCTCACAGCGGGGAGACTGAAGCTTTCTTT. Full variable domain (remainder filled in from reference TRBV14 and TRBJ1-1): EAGVTQFPSHSVIEKGQTVTLRCDPISGHDNLYWYRRVMGKEIKFLLHFVKESKQDESGMPNNRFLAERTGGTYSTLKVQPAELEDSGVYFCASSQSHSGETEAFFGQGTRLTVV.

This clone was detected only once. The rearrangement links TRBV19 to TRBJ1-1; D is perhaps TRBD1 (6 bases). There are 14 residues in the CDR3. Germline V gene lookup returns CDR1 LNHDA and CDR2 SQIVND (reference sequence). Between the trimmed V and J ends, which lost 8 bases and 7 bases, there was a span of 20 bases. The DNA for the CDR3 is TGTGCCAGTCTTAGGTTTGGACAGCCGGTTGAAGCTTTCTTT. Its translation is CASLRFGQPVEAFF.

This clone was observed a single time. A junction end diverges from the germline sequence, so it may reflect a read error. The DNA of the CDR3 is TGTTCCAGCAGCTTGAGTAGCGGGGGGGCTCTAGAGACCCAGTACTTC. Its protein product is CSSSLSSGGALETQYF. The chain is built from TRBV7-9 and TRBJ2-5, with 11 bases fitting TRBD2. This CDR3 has 16 residues. Per germline, CDR1 SEHNR and CDR2 FQNEAQ (reference sequence).

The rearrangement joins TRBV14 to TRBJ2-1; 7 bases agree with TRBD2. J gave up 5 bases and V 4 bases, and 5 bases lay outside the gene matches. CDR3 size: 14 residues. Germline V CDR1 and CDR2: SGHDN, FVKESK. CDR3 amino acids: CASSPLAEDNEQFF. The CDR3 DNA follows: TGTGCCAGCAGCCCCCTAGCGGAAGACAATGAGCAGTTCTTC.

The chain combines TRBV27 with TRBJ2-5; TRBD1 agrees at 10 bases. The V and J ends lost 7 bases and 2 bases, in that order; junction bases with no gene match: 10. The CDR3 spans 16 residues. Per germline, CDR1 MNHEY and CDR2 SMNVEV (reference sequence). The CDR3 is CASKPWDRGLQETQYF. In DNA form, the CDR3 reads TGTGCCAGCAAACCTTGGGACAGGGGATTACAAGAGACCCAGTACTTC.

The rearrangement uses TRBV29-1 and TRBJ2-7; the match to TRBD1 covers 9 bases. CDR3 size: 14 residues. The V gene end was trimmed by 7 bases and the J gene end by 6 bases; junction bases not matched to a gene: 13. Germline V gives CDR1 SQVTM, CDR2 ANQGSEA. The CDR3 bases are TGCAGCGCCGAACTCCCGGACAGGGGAGGCGAGCAGTACTTC. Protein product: CSAELPDRGGEQYF.

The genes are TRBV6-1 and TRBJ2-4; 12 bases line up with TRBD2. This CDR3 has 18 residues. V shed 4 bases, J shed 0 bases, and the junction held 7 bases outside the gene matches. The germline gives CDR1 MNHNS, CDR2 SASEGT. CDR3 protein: CASSGSGTSGLAKNIQYF. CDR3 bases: TGTGCCAGCAGTGGATCCGGGACTAGCGGGTTAGCCAAAAACATTCAGTACTTC.

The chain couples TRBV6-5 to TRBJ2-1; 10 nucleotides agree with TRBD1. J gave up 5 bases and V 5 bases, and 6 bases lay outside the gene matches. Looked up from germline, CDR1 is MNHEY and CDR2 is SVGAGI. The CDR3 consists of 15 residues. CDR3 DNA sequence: TGTGCCAGCAGTAGAGACAGGGGGCGTCACAATGAGCAGTTCTTC. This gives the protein CASSRDRGRHNEQFF.

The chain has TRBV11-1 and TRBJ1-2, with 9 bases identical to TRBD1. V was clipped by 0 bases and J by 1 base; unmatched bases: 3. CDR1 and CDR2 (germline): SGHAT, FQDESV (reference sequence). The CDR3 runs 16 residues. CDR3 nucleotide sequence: TGTGCCAGCAGCTTAGCGGGACAGGGATATAACTATGGCTACACCTTC. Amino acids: CASSLAGQGYNYGYTF.

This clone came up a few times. CDR3 sequence reads: CASSLSLASSTDTQYF. The CDR3, as DNA: TGCGCCAGCAGCTTATCACTAGCGTCTAGCACAGATACGCAGTATTTT. The V and J genes are TRBV5-1 and TRBJ2-3, with 7 bases that match TRBD2. In germline, CDR1 is SGHRS, CDR2 YFSETQ. There are 16 residues in the CDR3. V shed 2 bases and J 0 bases; nucleotides not matched to a gene: 6. The entire variable domain, with the rest obtained from reference TRBV5-1 and TRBJ2-3, is as follows: KAGVTQTPRYLIKTRGQQVTLSCSPISGHRSVSWYQQTPGQGLQFLFEYFSETQRNKGNFPGRFSGRQFSNSRSEMNVSTLELGDSALYLCASSLSLASSTDTQYFGPGTRLTVL.

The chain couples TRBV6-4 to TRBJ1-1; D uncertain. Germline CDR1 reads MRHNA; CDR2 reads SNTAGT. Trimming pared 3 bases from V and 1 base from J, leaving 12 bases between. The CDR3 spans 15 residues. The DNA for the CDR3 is TGTGCCAGCAGTGAAACCTACGCGGGGAACACTGAAGCTTTCTTT. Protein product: CASSETYAGNTEAFF.

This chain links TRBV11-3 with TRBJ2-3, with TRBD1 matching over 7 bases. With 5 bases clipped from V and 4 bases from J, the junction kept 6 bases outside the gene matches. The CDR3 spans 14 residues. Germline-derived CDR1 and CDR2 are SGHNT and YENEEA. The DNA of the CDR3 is TGTGCCAGCAGCCCCAGACAGGGTTCAGATACGCAGTATTTT. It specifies CASSPRQGSDTQYF.

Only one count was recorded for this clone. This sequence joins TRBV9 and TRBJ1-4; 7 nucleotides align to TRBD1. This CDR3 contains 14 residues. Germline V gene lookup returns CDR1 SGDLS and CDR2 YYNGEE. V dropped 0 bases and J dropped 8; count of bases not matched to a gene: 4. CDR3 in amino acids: CASSVEGGREKLFF. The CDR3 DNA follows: TGTGCCAGCAGCGTAGAAGGGGGCCGAGAAAAACTGTTTTTT. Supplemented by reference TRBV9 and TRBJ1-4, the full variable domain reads DSGVTQTPKHLITATGQRVTLRCSPRSGDLSVYWYQQSLDQGLQFLIQYYNGEERAKGNILERFSAQQFPDLHSELNLSSLELGDSALYFCASSVEGGREKLFFGSGTQLSVL.

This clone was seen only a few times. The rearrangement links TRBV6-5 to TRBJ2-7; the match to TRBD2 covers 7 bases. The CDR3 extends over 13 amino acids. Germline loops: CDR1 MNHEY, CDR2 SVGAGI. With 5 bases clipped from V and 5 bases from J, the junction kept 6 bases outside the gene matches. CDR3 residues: CASSEGGKHEQYF. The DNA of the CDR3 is TGTGCCAGCAGTGAGGGAGGGAAACACGAGCAGTACTTC.

This CDR3 is CASSLAGGTNEKLFF. The DNA of the CDR3 is TGTGCCAGCAGCTTAGCGGGGGGAACTAATGAAAAACTGTTTTTT. The chain employs TRBV7-9 and TRBJ1-4, with D possibly matching TRBD1 (5 bases). In germline, CDR1 is SEHNR, CDR2 FQNEAQ (reference sequence). The CDR3 length is 15 residues. Trimming cost V 0 bases and J 1 base, with 6 bases left between them.